These 21 T cell receptor beta chains were all obtained from the same sample, sequenced in a study of OX40 agonist ivuxolimab in advanced cancers. Assay: immunoSEQ multiplex PCR; the TCRdb copy retains only in-frame clones and omits some. This sample has tens of thousands of clones, with 91% found just once. Sequenced material: CD4+ or CD8+ T cells sorted from blood, taken in a trial of the OX40 agonist ivuxolimab. These receptor sequences come from an adult with an advanced solid tumor such as melanoma, head and neck, liver or kidney cancer.

Written as DNA, the CDR3 is TGTGCCAGCAGTGAAATTGGGACAGATATCGGCTACACCTTC. This codes for CASSEIGTDIGYTF. The chain combines TRBV2 with TRBJ1-2; 7 bases line up with TRBD1. The germline V gene has CDR1 SNHLY and CDR2 FYNNEI. The V segment lost 2 bases and the J segment 8 bases; nucleotides outside the gene matches: 8. CDR3 size: 14 residues.

The gene calls are TRBV7-9 and TRBJ2-1; TRBD2 matches 8 bases. Looked up from germline, CDR1 is SEHNR and CDR2 is FQNEAQ (reference sequence). V was clipped by 3 bases and J by 5 bases; unmatched bases: 6. The CDR3 consists of 15 residues. CDR3 bases: TGTGCCAGCAGCTTCTCCGGGGGGGCCCACAATGAGCAGTTCTTC. This translates into CASSFSGGAHNEQFF.

This chain joins TRBV6-5 and TRBJ1-3; D uncertain. The CDR3 sequence is 13 residues long. V was clipped by 7 bases and J by 3 bases, with 10 bases between them. Per germline, CDR1 MNHEY and CDR2 SVGAGI. The CDR3 DNA is TGTGCCAGCACCGGGAATGGTGGAAACACCATATATTTT. Its translation: CASTGNGGNTIYF.

This clone was counted between two and nine times. V and J are TRBV10-1 and TRBJ2-7; D unresolved. Per germline, CDR1 WNHNN and CDR2 SYGVQD (reference sequence). This CDR3 comprises 15 residues. Trimming took off 5 bases at V and 0 bases at J, with 14 bases between the two ends. As DNA, the CDR3 is TGCGCCAGCAGTCCTACCTCGTTTATCTCCTACGAGCAGTACTTC. This encodes CASSPTSFISYEQYF.

The chain employs TRBV18 and TRBJ2-3, with D perhaps matching TRBD2 (5 bases). Per the germline V gene, CDR1 is KGHSH and CDR2 is LQKENI. The CDR3 has 12 amino acids. Trimming took off 8 bases at V and 0 bases at J, with 6 bases between the two ends. The CDR3 coding sequence is TGTGCCAGCGGCGGGAGCACAGATACGCAGTATTTT. This gives the protein CASGGSTDTQYF.

The chain is built from TRBV7-9 and TRBJ1-4; D may be TRBD1 (5 bases). V gave up 6 bases and J gave up 3 bases, with 20 bases separating them. Germline lookup yields CDR1 SEHNR and CDR2 FQNEAQ (reference sequence). The CDR3 is made up of 17 amino acids. CDR3 in DNA: TGTGCCAGCAGTCTAGGAAGGCCGGGGGGTCCTAATGAAAAACTGTTTTTT. This translates into CASSLGRPGGPNEKLFF.

The gene calls are TRBV2 and TRBJ2-7; TRBD1 agrees at 10 bases. V was pared by 5 bases and J by 3 bases, with 7 bases of the junction left unmatched. The CDR3 runs to 15 residues. Germline loops: CDR1 SNHLY, CDR2 FYNNEI. CDR3 sequence reads: CASSRDRGHYYEQYF. CDR3 DNA: TGTGCCAGCAGTCGAGACAGGGGGCATTACTACGAGCAGTACTTC. The full variable domain, rest sourced from reference TRBV2 and TRBJ2-7, is EPEVTQTPSHQVTQMGQEVILRCVPISNHLYFYWYRQILGQKVEFLVSFYNNEISEKSEIFDDQFSVERPDGSNFTLKIRSTKLEDSAMYFCASSRDRGHYYEQYFGPGTRLTVT.

The chain is built from TRBV7-9 and TRBJ2-2; 9 positions agree with TRBD1. This CDR3 has 15 amino acids. The ends lost 5 bases at V and 7 bases at J; junction bases unmatched: 8. Per the germline V gene, CDR1 is SEHNR and CDR2 is FQNEAQ (reference sequence). In nucleotides, the CDR3 is TGTGCCAGCAGCCCAGGACAGGGGAGGCACGGGGAGCTGTTTTTT. It encodes CASSPGQGRHGELFF.

This clone was detected once. The chain employs TRBV5-1 and TRBJ1-1, with D possibly being TRBD1 (6 bases). V was trimmed by 2 bases and J by 1 base, leaving 9 bases between them. Germline loops: CDR1 SGHRS, CDR2 YFSETQ. This CDR3 has 14 amino acids. The CDR3 nucleotides read TGCGCCAGCAGCTTACAGACAGGGAACACTGAAGCTTTCTTT. It yields the protein CASSLQTGNTEAFF.

The rearrangement uses TRBV18 and TRBJ1-6, with 7 bases aligning to TRBD1. The CDR3 runs 12 residues. Looked up from germline, CDR1 is KGHSH and CDR2 is LQKENI. The V and J ends lost 3 bases and 15 bases, in that order; junction bases with no gene match: 5. The DNA for the CDR3 is TGTGCCAGCTCACCCCAGACAGGGCTCCTCCACTTT. Protein product: CASSPQTGLLHF.

The chain joins TRBV7-9 to TRBJ1-2; 8 positions match TRBD1. The V and J ends lost 4 bases and 8 bases, in that order; junction bases with no gene match: 15. The CDR3 loop spans 16 amino acids. CDR1 is SEHNR and CDR2 is FQNEAQ in the germline V gene (reference sequence). DNA of the CDR3: TGTGCCAGCAGCTCAGCGATCGGGACAGGAGTAGGAGGCTACACCTTC. Protein sequence: CASSSAIGTGVGGYTF.

The chain couples TRBV7-9 to TRBJ1-3; no clear D gene. The germline V gene encodes CDR1 SEHNR and CDR2 FQNEAQ (reference sequence). CDR3 length: 13 amino acids. The V end was cut by 4 bases, the J end by 2 bases, with 6 bases between. The CDR3 DNA reads TGTGCCAGCAGCTGGGGTGCTGGAAACACCATATATTTT. It encodes CASSWGAGNTIYF.

The chain employs TRBV6-6 and TRBJ2-7; D not certain. V shed 0 bases and J shed 3 bases, with 9 bases lying between them. Germline-derived CDR1 and CDR2 are MNHNY and SVGAGI (reference sequence). This CDR3 region has 14 residues. CDR3 nucleotide sequence: TGTGCCAGCAGTTACTCTCTGGGGTACTACGAGCAGTACTTC. The encoded protein is CASSYSLGYYEQYF.

In DNA form, the CDR3 reads TGTGCCAGCACCCCAACTAGGGGGTCCTACAATGAGCAGTTCTTC. The encoded protein is CASTPTRGSYNEQFF. This rearrangement joins TRBV14 to TRBJ2-1, with a weak D call TRBD1 (6 bases). Germline CDR1 SGHDN, CDR2 FVKESK. V gave up 7 bases and J gave up 1 base, with 14 bases separating them. The CDR3 has 15 amino acids.

The gene calls are TRBV6-5 and TRBJ1-1; 7 bases agree with TRBD1. Germline CDR1 is MNHEY and CDR2 is SVGAGI. CDR3 size: 15 residues. The V segment lost 6 bases and the J segment 5 bases; nucleotides outside the gene matches: 12. CDR3 coding DNA: TGTGCCAGCAGCTATCGACGACAGGGTGGGACTGAAGCTTTCTTT. It specifies CASSYRRQGGTEAFF.

The chain couples TRBV27 to TRBJ1-1; D is ambiguous. V was clipped by 5 bases and J by 2 bases, with 15 bases between them. Germline CDR1 MNHEY, CDR2 SMNVEV (reference sequence). This CDR3 spans 15 amino acids. The CDR3 DNA is TGTGCCAGCAGTCCTCGGGCGGACGCTAACACTGAAGCTTTCTTT. Residues: CASSPRADANTEAFF.

This clone was found once. The rearrangement links TRBV28 to TRBJ1-1, with D hard to call. The germline V gene encodes CDR1 MDHEN and CDR2 SYDVKM. The CDR3 runs 15 residues. Trimming removed 5 bases from V and 2 bases from J, with 15 bases in between. The CDR3: CASSGRVLGNTEAFF. In DNA, the CDR3 is TGTGCCAGCAGTGGCCGCGTCCTGGGAAACACTGAAGCTTTCTTT.

This chain uses TRBV10-3 with TRBJ2-1; D is ambiguous. CDR1 is ENHRY and CDR2 is SYGVKD in the germline V gene. CDR3 length: 11 residues. The V end was cut by 1 base, the J end by 9 bases, with 4 bases between. The CDR3 region has the DNA TGTGCCATCAGTGAGTATCCTGAGCAGTTCTTC. Encoded protein: CAISEYPEQFF.

The CDR3 sequence is CASGLVLGGQETQYF. CDR3 bases: TGTGCTAGTGGTTTGGTACTTGGGGGACAAGAGACCCAGTACTTC. The chain carries TRBV12-5 and TRBJ2-5, with D perhaps matching TRBD1 or TRBD2 (5 bases each). Trimming pared 0 bases from V and 2 bases from J, leaving 10 bases between. Germline CDR1 reads LGHNT; CDR2 reads FRNRAP. This CDR3 comprises 15 residues.

The CDR3 DNA is TGTGCCAGCAGCTTAGGCCATCAGCCCCAGCATTTT. This codes for CASSLGHQPQHF. The chain carries TRBV7-9 and TRBJ1-5; no clear D gene. CDR3 length: 12 amino acids. V was clipped by 1 base and J by 5 bases, with 3 bases between them. The germline CDR1 and CDR2 sequences are SEHNR and FQNEAQ (reference sequence). The whole variable domain, filled in from reference TRBV7-9 and TRBJ1-5, reads DTGVSQNPRHKITKRGQNVTFRCDPISEHNRLYWYRQTLGQGPEFLTYFQNEAQLEKSRLLSDRFSAERPKGSFSTLEIQRTEQGDSAMYLCASSLGHQPQHFGDGTRLSIL.

The chain has TRBV14 and TRBJ2-7, with a tentative D call TRBD1 (6 bases). V lost 5 bases and J 3 bases, leaving 8 bases between the germline ends. The CDR3 has 12 amino acids. Germline assignment: CDR1 SGHDN and CDR2 FVKESK. DNA of the CDR3: TGTGCCAGCAGCTGGACAGTCTACGAGCAGTACTTC. Residues: CASSWTVYEQYF.